This T cell receptor (beta chain) was documented in a study of cytomegalovirus exposure and HLA in healthy donors. Study overall: Of roughly 360 genotyped donors, roughly 81% grouped in the Caucasian-associated ancestry cluster. Broader study findings: Looking again later, the authors saw that most CMV-associated TCR beta chains seemed HLA-restricted.

As regards this clone: The antigen remains undetermined.

The study ran its PCR with 60 Vbeta and 13 Jbeta primers. Assay: immunoSEQ multiplex PCR; the TCRdb copy retains only in-frame clones and omits some. The table has some 130,000 clones, about 80% seen once; the top ten hold over 2%. Germline-derived CDR1 and CDR2 are SGHTA and FQGNSA. The ends were cut back, 10 bases at V and 2 bases at J, with 11 bases in the middle. The CDR3 consists of 12 residues. The TCR comes from a man aged 25-45 years in good health and CMV-seronegative. The chain has TRBV7-2 and TRBJ1-2; D is uncertain. The sample taken for sequencing was PBMCs. In nucleotides, the CDR3 is TGTGCCAACACCCACCCAAACTATGGCTACACCTTC. This sequence encodes CANTHPNYGYTF. Complete variable domain (other parts from reference TRBV7-2 and TRBJ1-2): GAGVSQSPSNKVTEKGKDVELRCDPISGHTALYWYRQSLGQGLEFLIYFQGNSAPDKSGLPSDRFSAERTGGSVSTLTIQRTQQEDSAVYLCANTHPNYGYTFGSGTRLTVV.